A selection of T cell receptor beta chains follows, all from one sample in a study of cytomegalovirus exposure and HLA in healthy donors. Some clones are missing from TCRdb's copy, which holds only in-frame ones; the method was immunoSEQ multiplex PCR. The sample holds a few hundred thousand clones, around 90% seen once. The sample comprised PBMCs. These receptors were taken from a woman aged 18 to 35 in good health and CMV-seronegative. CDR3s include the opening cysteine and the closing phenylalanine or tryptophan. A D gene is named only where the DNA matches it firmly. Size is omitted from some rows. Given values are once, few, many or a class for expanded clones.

CDR3: CASSLQGARAKNIQYF
DNA: TGTGCCAGCAGCTTACAGGGGGCAAGGGCCAAAAACATTCAGTACTTC
V: TRBV7-9
size: few
D: TRBD1
J: TRBJ2-4

CDR3: CASRPDRAGEKLFF
DNA: TGTGCCAGCAGACCCGACAGGGCGGGTGAAAAACTGTTTTTT
V: TRBV6-6
size: -
D: TRBD1
J: TRBJ1-4

CDR3: CASSPGPGVEAFF
DNA: TGTGCCAGCAGCCCAGGACCCGGGGTTGAGGCTTTCTTT
V: TRBV7-8
size: -
D: -
J: TRBJ1-1

CDR3: CASSDRVGYGYTF
DNA: TGCGCCAGCAGCGACAGGGTTGGGTATGGCTACACCTTC
V: TRBV5-1
size: -
D: TRBD1
J: TRBJ1-2

CDR3: CASSLEQGTDTQYF
DNA: TGTGCCAGCAGCTTAGAACAGGGCACAGATACGCAGTATTTT
V: TRBV11-2
size: -
D: -
J: TRBJ2-3

CDR3: CASSMTSGNPLNNTDTQYF
DNA: TGTGCCAGTAGTATGACTAGCGGGAATCCCCTTAATAACACAGATACGCAGTATTTT
V: TRBV19
size: -
D: TRBD2
J: TRBJ2-3

CDR3: CASSGGQGNTREQYF
DNA: TGTGCCAGCAGCGGGGGACAGGGGAATACTCGGGAGCAGTACTTC
V: TRBV5-4
size: -
D: TRBD1
J: TRBJ2-7

CDR3: CASISGGATDTQYF
DNA: TGTGCCAGCATTAGCGGGGGGGCGACAGATACGCAGTATTTT
V: TRBV19
size: -
D: TRBD2
J: TRBJ2-3

CDR3: CASSIDSPPGANYGYTF
DNA: TGTGCCAGTAGTATAGATAGCCCCCCGGGGGCTAACTATGGCTACACCTTC
V: TRBV19
size: -
D: -
J: TRBJ1-2

CDR3: CASSQTGRWETQYF
DNA: TGTGCCAGCAGCCAGACAGGGAGGTGGGAGACCCAGTACTTC
V: TRBV7-2
size: -
D: -
J: TRBJ2-5

CDR3: CASSSYEGAYNEQFF
DNA: TGTGCCAGCAGCTCCTACGAGGGGGCCTACAATGAGCAGTTCTTC
V: TRBV13
size: -
D: -
J: TRBJ2-1

CDR3: CASSLPDRYEQYF
DNA: TGTGCCAGCAGCCTACCAGACAGGTACGAGCAGTACTTC
V: TRBV7-9
size: -
D: -
J: TRBJ2-7

CDR3: CASSNDRGDTGELFF
DNA: TGTGCCAGCAGCAACGACAGGGGGGACACCGGGGAGCTGTTTTTT
V: TRBV7-2
size: -
D: TRBD1
J: TRBJ2-2

CDR3: CASSLDITNEQFF
DNA: TGTGCCAGCAGCTTGGACATCACCAATGAGCAGTTCTTC
V: TRBV7-7
size: -
D: -
J: TRBJ2-1

CDR3: CASSFSPTGGDGYTF
DNA: TGTGCCAGCAGCTTTTCTCCAACAGGGGGGGATGGCTACACCTTC
V: TRBV7-8
size: -
D: TRBD1
J: TRBJ1-2

CDR3: CASSTDGLISGNTIYF
DNA: TGTGCCAGCAGTACAGACGGACTTATCTCTGGAAACACCATATATTTT
V: TRBV2
size: -
D: -
J: TRBJ1-3

CDR3: CASSFGGAGNTIYF
DNA: TGTGCCAGCAGTTTCGGGGGGGCTGGAAACACCATATATTTT
V: TRBV27
size: -
D: -
J: TRBJ1-3

CDR3: CASSLSSTDTQYF
DNA: TGTGCCAGCAGTTTATCTAGCACAGATACGCAGTATTTT
V: TRBV28
size: -
D: -
J: TRBJ2-3

CDR3: CASSYYRRGEKLFF
DNA: TGTGCCAGCAGTTATTACAGGCGAGGAGAAAAACTGTTTTTT
V: TRBV6-5
size: -
D: -
J: TRBJ1-4

CDR3: CATSRETRGTDTQYF
DNA: TGTGCCACCAGCAGAGAGACCCGGGGGACAGATACGCAGTATTTT
V: TRBV15
size: -
D: -
J: TRBJ2-3

CDR3: CASSAEGPPSTDTQYF
DNA: TGTGCCAGCAGCGCAGAGGGCCCTCCTAGCACAGATACGCAGTATTTT
V: TRBV9
size: -
D: -
J: TRBJ2-3

CDR3: CASSDDYSGTLEPQHF
DNA: TGTGCCAGCTCAGACGACTACTCCGGGACTCTTGAGCCCCAGCATTTT
V: TRBV18
size: -
D: -
J: TRBJ1-5

CDR3: CASSPPGLDSGANVLTF
DNA: TGTGCCAGCTCACCACCGGGACTCGACTCTGGGGCCAACGTCCTGACTTTC
V: TRBV18
size: -
D: -
J: TRBJ2-6

CDR3: CASSQYTGGNEGYTF
DNA: TGTGCCAGCAGCCAATATACAGGGGGCAATGAAGGCTACACCTTC
V: TRBV7-8
size: -
D: TRBD1
J: TRBJ1-2

CDR3: CASSVGERGNQETQYF
DNA: TGTGCCAGCAGCGTAGGTGAGCGGGGAAATCAAGAGACCCAGTACTTC
V: TRBV9
size: once
D: TRBD2
J: TRBJ2-5

CDR3: CASSQGTGQTQYF
DNA: TGTGCCAGCAGCCAAGGGACAGGACAGACCCAGTACTTC
V: TRBV11-2
size: -
D: TRBD1
J: TRBJ2-5

CDR3: CASSPPQTGFTDTQYF
DNA: TGTGCCAGCTCACCACCCCAGACAGGATTCACAGATACGCAGTATTTT
V: TRBV18
size: -
D: -
J: TRBJ2-3

CDR3: CASSGTGYNEQFF
DNA: TGTGCCAGCAGTGGGACGGGGTACAATGAGCAGTTCTTC
V: TRBV6-4
size: once
D: -
J: TRBJ2-1

CDR3: CASSSYISSGNTIYF
DNA: TGTGCCAGCAGCTCGTACATCAGCTCTGGAAACACCATATATTTT
V: TRBV7-2
size: once
D: -
J: TRBJ1-3

CDR3: CAWSALGYEQFF
DNA: TGTGCCTGGAGTGCCCTGGGCTATGAGCAGTTCTTC
V: TRBV30
size: -
D: -
J: TRBJ2-1

CDR3: CASRDYRDSQETQYF
DNA: TGTGCCAGCAGAGACTACCGGGACAGCCAAGAGACCCAGTACTTC
V: TRBV2
size: -
D: TRBD1
J: TRBJ2-5

CDR3: CASSQPLEEYSNQPQHF
DNA: TGCGCCAGCAGCCAGCCCCTCGAGGAGTATAGCAATCAGCCCCAGCATTTT
V: TRBV4-1
size: -
D: -
J: TRBJ1-5

CDR3: CASSPVLAHVSNQPQHF
DNA: TGTGCCAGCAGCCCGGTGTTAGCCCATGTTAGCAATCAGCCCCAGCATTTT
V: TRBV27
size: -
D: -
J: TRBJ1-5

CDR3: CASSLTGQGRRNEQFF
DNA: TGTGCCAGCAGCTTAACGGGACAGGGCCGTCGGAATGAGCAGTTCTTC
V: TRBV7-3
size: -
D: TRBD1
J: TRBJ2-1

CDR3: CASEEGRWGYTF
DNA: TGTGCCAGCGAGGAGGGACGGTGGGGCTACACCTTC
V: TRBV6-6
size: few
D: -
J: TRBJ1-2

CDR3: CASSFRQGGTGELFF
DNA: TGTGCCAGCAGCTTTAGACAGGGGGGCACCGGGGAGCTGTTTTTT
V: TRBV7-3
size: -
D: TRBD1
J: TRBJ2-2

CDR3: CASSLFGQGATEAFF
DNA: TGTGCCAGCAGTTTATTTGGACAGGGGGCCACTGAAGCTTTCTTT
V: TRBV27
size: -
D: TRBD1
J: TRBJ1-1

CDR3: CASSAIEKLFF
DNA: TGTGCCAGCAGCGCTATTGAAAAACTGTTTTTT
V: TRBV9
size: few
D: -
J: TRBJ1-4

CDR3: CASSPRPLLAGVIDTQYF
DNA: TGTGCCAGCAGCCCCCGACCCCTACTAGCGGGGGTAATAGATACGCAGTATTTT
V: TRBV9
size: -
D: TRBD2
J: TRBJ2-3

CDR3: CSVDSGRGQGEQYF
DNA: TGCAGCGTTGATAGTGGCAGGGGTCAAGGCGAGCAGTACTTT
V: TRBV29-1
size: once
D: -
J: TRBJ2-7

CDR3: CASSPHSNQPQHF
DNA: TGTGCCAGCAGTCCCCATAGCAATCAGCCCCAGCATTTT
V: TRBV6-1
size: -
D: -
J: TRBJ1-5

CDR3: CASSRRRRVNTGELFF
DNA: TGTGCCAGCAGTCGACGGCGACGGGTTAACACCGGGGAGCTGTTTTTT
V: TRBV7-4
size: -
D: -
J: TRBJ2-2

CDR3: CASSSGGLSVDEQFF
DNA: TGTGCCAGCAGCTCGGGGGGTTTGAGTGTCGATGAGCAGTTCTTC
V: TRBV7-8
size: -
D: TRBD2
J: TRBJ2-1

CDR3: CAISGQRDPPRELFF
DNA: TGTGCCATCAGTGGACAGAGAGACCCCCCCCGGGAGCTGTTTTTT
V: TRBV10-3
size: -
D: -
J: TRBJ2-2

CDR3: CASSQAKGGSYEQYF
DNA: TGCGCCAGCAGCCAAGCGAAAGGAGGCTCCTACGAGCAGTACTTC
V: TRBV4-1
size: once
D: -
J: TRBJ2-7

CDR3: CASSQGQGRGNEKLFF
DNA: TGCGCCAGCAGCCAAGGGCAGGGCCGGGGGAATGAAAAACTGTTTTTT
V: TRBV4-1
size: -
D: -
J: TRBJ1-4